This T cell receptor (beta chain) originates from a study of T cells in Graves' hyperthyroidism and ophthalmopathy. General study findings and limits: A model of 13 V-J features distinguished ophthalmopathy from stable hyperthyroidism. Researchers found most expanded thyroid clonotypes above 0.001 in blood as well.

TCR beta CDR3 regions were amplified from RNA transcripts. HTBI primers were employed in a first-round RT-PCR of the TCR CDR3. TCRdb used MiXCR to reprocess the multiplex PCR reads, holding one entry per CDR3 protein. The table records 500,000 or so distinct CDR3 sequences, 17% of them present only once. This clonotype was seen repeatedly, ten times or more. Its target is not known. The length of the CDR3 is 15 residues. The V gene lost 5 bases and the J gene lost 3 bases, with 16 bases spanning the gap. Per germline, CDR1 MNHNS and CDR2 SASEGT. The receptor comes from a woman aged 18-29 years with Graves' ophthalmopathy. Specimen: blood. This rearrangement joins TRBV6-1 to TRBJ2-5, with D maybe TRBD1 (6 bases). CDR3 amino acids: CASSTVRGAKETQYF. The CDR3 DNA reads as TGTGCCAGCAGTACCGTCAGGGGAGCTAAAGAGACCCAGTACTTC.